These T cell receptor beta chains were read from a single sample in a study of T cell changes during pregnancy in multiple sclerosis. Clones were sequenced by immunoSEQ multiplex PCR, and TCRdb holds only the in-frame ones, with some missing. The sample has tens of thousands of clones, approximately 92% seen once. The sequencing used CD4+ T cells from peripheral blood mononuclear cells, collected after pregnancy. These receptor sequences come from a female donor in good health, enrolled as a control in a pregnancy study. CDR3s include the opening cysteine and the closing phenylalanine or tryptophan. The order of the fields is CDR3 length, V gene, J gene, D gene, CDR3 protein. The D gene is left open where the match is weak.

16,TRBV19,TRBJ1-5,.,CASSILPRQSNQPQHF
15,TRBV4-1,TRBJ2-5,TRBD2,CASRVGLAGKETQYF
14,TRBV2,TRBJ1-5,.,CASSEETGNQPQHF
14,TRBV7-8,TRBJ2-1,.,CASSKGTVSGEQFF
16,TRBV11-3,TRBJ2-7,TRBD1,CASSLVPGQGFDEQYF
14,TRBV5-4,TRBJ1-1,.,CASSLMRGQAEAFF
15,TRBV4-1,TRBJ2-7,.,CASSQDSRGVGEQYF
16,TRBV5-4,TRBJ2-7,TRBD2,CASSSGLAGSGDEQYF
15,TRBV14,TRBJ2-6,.,CASSQDRGGANVLTF
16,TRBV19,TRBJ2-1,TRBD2,CASSIGRVGSYNEQFF
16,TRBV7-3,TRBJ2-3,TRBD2,CASSQGLAGEGDTQYF
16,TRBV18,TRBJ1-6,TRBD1,CASSPLGQLYNSPLHF
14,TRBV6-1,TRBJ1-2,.,CASSESQGGYGYTF